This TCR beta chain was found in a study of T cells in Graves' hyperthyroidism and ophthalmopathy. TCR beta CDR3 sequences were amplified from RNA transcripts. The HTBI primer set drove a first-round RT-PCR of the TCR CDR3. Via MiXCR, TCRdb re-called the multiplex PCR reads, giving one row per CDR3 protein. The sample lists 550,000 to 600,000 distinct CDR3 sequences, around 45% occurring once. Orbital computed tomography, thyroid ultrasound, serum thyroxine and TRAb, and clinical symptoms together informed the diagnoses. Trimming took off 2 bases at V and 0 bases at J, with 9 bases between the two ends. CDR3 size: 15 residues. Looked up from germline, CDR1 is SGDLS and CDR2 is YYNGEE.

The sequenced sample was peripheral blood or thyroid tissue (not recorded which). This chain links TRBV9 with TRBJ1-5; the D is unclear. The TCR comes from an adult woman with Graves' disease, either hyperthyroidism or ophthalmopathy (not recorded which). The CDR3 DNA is TGTGCCAGCAGCGTCAGCTGGGATAGCAATCAGCCCCAGCATTTT. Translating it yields CASSVSWDSNQPQHF.